The T cell receptor (beta chain) described here comes from a study of post-analysis software for immune sequencing data. Study context: Relapsing-remitting, secondary progressive and progressive-relapsing courses of multiple sclerosis were included. Study outcomes and limitations: Samples sharing a preparation batch grouped tightly together when assessed by F measure. Significantly lower normalized Chao1 diversity was found in patients with multiple sclerosis relative to controls. Four or five TRBV segments occurring more often in patients than controls included TRBV5-6, TRBV5-1 and TRBV20-1.

The CDR3 is made up of 16 amino acids. Germline lookup yields CDR1 KGHDR and CDR2 SFDVKD. J was trimmed by 5 bases and V by 1 base; bases with no gene match: 7. The library was made from cDNA and included unique molecular identifiers. T cells, about 0.95 to 10 million of them, yielded some 500,000 cDNA molecules. TCRdb ran MiXCR on the PCR reads and lists one entry per CDR3 protein. The sample holds fewer than 600,000 distinct CDR3 sequences, nearly 45% seen once. On this clonotype itself: What it binds is not known.

Sequencing input: blood. J is TRBJ2-1 and V is TRBV24-1, with 7 bases fitting TRBD2. The sequence derives from a girl aged 5 to 17 with multiple sclerosis. The CDR3 region is CATSDLGRGLDNEQFF. The CDR3 DNA reads TGTGCCACCAGTGATTTAGGCAGAGGACTAGACAATGAGCAGTTCTTC.